This is a list of T cell receptor beta chains from one sample in a study of T-cell reconstitution after alpha-beta-depleted transplantation in children. TCRdb reprocessed the PCR reads via MiXCR and lists one record per CDR3 protein. The table has some 490,000 distinct CDR3 sequences, under 15% seen once. Sequences were derived from PBMCs from the stem cell graft donor, sampled from the stem cell graft. The source of these receptors is a human donor who donated a stem cell graft to a child with combined immunodeficiency. The CDR3 runs from the conserved cysteine through the conserved F or W. Fields, in order: V gene, J gene, CDR3 protein.

TRBV20-1,TRBJ1-2,CSVIRGGPVLYGYTF
TRBV7-8,TRBJ2-7,CASSSLSPTGYEQYF
TRBV12-5,TRBJ1-1,CASGLFTATEAFF
TRBV7-6,TRBJ2-1,CASSLGAGGPYNEQFF
TRBV12-3/TRBV12-4,TRBJ2-6,CASREDRGTGANVLTF
TRBV12-3/TRBV12-4,TRBJ1-2,CASRTGVTYGYTF
TRBV12-3/TRBV12-4,TRBJ2-1,CASSGGTDNNEQFF
TRBV7-6,TRBJ1-3,CASSLNRRSGNTIYF
TRBV6-2/TRBV6-3,TRBJ2-7,CASSPPDSLLTYEQYF
TRBV4-3,TRBJ2-5,CASSLGLDQETQYF
TRBV5-1,TRBJ2-3,CASSLVGGGSDTDTQYF
TRBV12-3/TRBV12-4,TRBJ1-1,CASSLAHGGTEAFF
TRBV12-3/TRBV12-4,TRBJ1-1,CASSPTLAPNTEAFF
TRBV18,TRBJ2-1,CASSPYQVTLFF
TRBV3-1,TRBJ1-1,CASSQVSGGTEAFF
TRBV4-3,TRBJ2-7,CASSQDKGTSYEQYF
TRBV15,TRBJ2-7,CATSRGSGPGEQYF
TRBV12-3/TRBV12-4,TRBJ2-3,CASSLWVLPSTDTQYF
TRBV6-5,TRBJ1-3,CASKGLSGNTIYF
TRBV11-3,TRBJ1-1,CASSFPATGLTEAFF
TRBV12-3/TRBV12-4,TRBJ2-7,CASSFDWATQKMGEQYF
TRBV4-1,TRBJ2-4,CASSQVIGTSGGLVAKNIQYF
TRBV19,TRBJ2-2,CASTKGPGELFF
TRBV5-6,TRBJ2-7,CASRVYGVLSVQYF
TRBV7-2,TRBJ2-1,CASSLPGDYNEQFF
TRBV9,TRBJ2-1,CASSVGGRGNNEQFF
TRBV6-5,TRBJ2-2,CASSFSRQGNGELFF
TRBV29-1,TRBJ1-2,CSVTGEGGYTF
TRBV6-1,TRBJ2-1,CASSNHARNEQFF
TRBV11-2,TRBJ2-1,CAISLDRANEQFF
TRBV30,TRBJ2-1,CAWDPTGQGYNEQFF
TRBV7-2,TRBJ2-6,CASSIPLLADNVLTF
TRBV20-1,TRBJ2-5,CSATSPDRGVETQYF
TRBV7-8,TRBJ2-7,CASTGTGEWEQYF
TRBV12-3/TRBV12-4,TRBJ2-6,CASSGHRDRATGANVLTF
TRBV18,TRBJ2-2,CASSTFPGQGSTGELFF
TRBV7-2,TRBJ2-2,CASSLAIGELFF
TRBV12-3/TRBV12-4,TRBJ2-1,CASSFSVGEQFF
TRBV7-6,TRBJ2-1,CASSPGARDEQFF
TRBV29-1,TRBJ2-7,CSVEGTGYEQYF
TRBV7-3,TRBJ2-1,CASSLTTPGLKFF
TRBV11-2,TRBJ1-4,CASSQLPDRMALAEKLFF
TRBV27,TRBJ2-1,CASSFREVGNEQFF
TRBV7-2,TRBJ2-1,CASSLAGTSRTHEQFF
TRBV6-5,TRBJ2-4,CASSYGAGGPWNIQYF
TRBV5-1,TRBJ2-1,CASSSGGGSGPLVPSYNEQFF
TRBV18,TRBJ2-3,CASSQRADTQYF
TRBV24-1,TRBJ2-1,CATSDFSDRGRNEQFF
TRBV27,TRBJ1-1,CASSLYTGLEAFF
TRBV7-9,TRBJ1-1,CASTPLTFVREAFF
TRBV6-5,TRBJ2-7,CASRQIGYEQYF
TRBV7-8,TRBJ2-2,CASSYHPGELFF
TRBV12-3/TRBV12-4,TRBJ2-1,CASSLTGGGYNEQFF
TRBV4-3,TRBJ1-1,CASSQENRNTEAFF
TRBV12-3/TRBV12-4,TRBJ2-7,CASTPGSPYEQYF
TRBV7-9,TRBJ2-1,CASSFVREQFF
TRBV9,TRBJ2-3,CASSVGGERTDTQYF
TRBV21-1,TRBJ2-5,CASSELRVRETQYF
TRBV18,TRBJ1-5,CASSPLQGNQPQHF
TRBV11-2,TRBJ2-1,CASSLDEIYNEQFF